The 16 T cell receptor beta chains below come from one sample, sequenced in a study of cytomegalovirus exposure and HLA in healthy donors. The study ran its PCR with 60 Vbeta and 13 Jbeta primers. Using immunoSEQ multiplex PCR, the repertoire was profiled, and TCRdb retains in-frame clones only, with some absent. In the table there are approximately 100,000 clones, just under 75% of which are singletons. Sequences were obtained from PBMCs. The source is a man aged 45-65 years in good health and CMV-seropositive.

The rearrangement joins TRBV10-1 to TRBJ2-7, with D perhaps matching TRBD2 (6 bases). The CDR3 runs to 15 residues. Germline CDR1 and CDR2: WNHNN and SYGVQD (reference sequence). V gave up 7 bases and J gave up 4 bases, with 20 bases separating them. For the CDR3, the DNA is TGCGCCAGCACCGAGTGGGACTGCCTTGAATACGAGCAGTACTTC. Translated, it gives CASTEWDCLEYEQYF.

The chain combines TRBV9 with TRBJ1-2; a weak D match, TRBD1 (6 bases). The germline V gene has CDR1 SGDLS and CDR2 YYNGEE. The CDR3 consists of 12 residues. V was trimmed by 5 bases and J by 5 bases, leaving 10 bases between them. DNA of the CDR3: TGTGCCAGCAGGACAGGAATTTATGGCTACACCTTC. This translates into CASRTGIYGYTF.

This clone occurred once. V gene TRBV19 combines with J gene TRBJ1-5; a possible D gene is TRBD1 (5 bases). Trimming removed 3 bases at V and 4 bases at J, with 7 bases between. Per germline, CDR1 LNHDA and CDR2 SQIVND (reference sequence). CDR3 length equals 13 residues. CDR3 bases: TGTGCCAGTAGTATGGGGGGAAATCAGCCCCAGCATTTT. Translating it yields CASSMGGNQPQHF. The variable domain in full, completed from reference TRBV19 and TRBJ1-5, reads DGGITQSPKYLFRKEGQNVTLSCEQNLNHDAMYWYRQDPGQGLRLIYYSQIVNDFQKGDIAEGYSVSREKKESFPLTVTSAQKNPTAFYLCASSMGGNQPQHFGDGTRLSIL.

CDR3 sequence: CASSVGAAMGLQETQYF. The CDR3 DNA reads TGTGCCAGCAGCGTAGGGGCCGCCATGGGCCTTCAAGAGACCCAGTACTTC. This chain joins TRBV9 and TRBJ2-5; no definite D call. Germline CDR1 is SGDLS and CDR2 is YYNGEE. V lost 0 bases and J lost 2, with 17 bases in between. This CDR3 is built from 17 residues.

J is TRBJ2-7 and V is TRBV4-1; possibly TRBD2 for D (6 bases). CDR1 is MGHRA, CDR2 YSYEKL, per germline. The CDR3 has 16 residues. V was trimmed by 0 bases and J by 2 bases, leaving 14 bases between them. CDR3 region: CASSQDRGNLAYEQYF. CDR3 coding DNA: TGCGCCAGCAGCCAAGACCGGGGGAACTTAGCCTACGAGCAGTACTTC.

The chain links TRBV5-4 to TRBJ1-2, with TRBD1 matching over 7 bases. CDR3 length: 16 residues. Trimming cost V 4 bases and J 1 base; bases outside gene matches: 10. CDR1 and CDR2 (germline): SGHNT, YYREEE (reference sequence). The CDR3 sequence is CASSPGQASFNYGYTF. The CDR3 DNA sequence: TGTGCCAGCAGCCCTGGACAGGCGTCATTTAACTATGGCTACACCTTC. Complete variable domain (other parts from reference TRBV5-4 and TRBJ1-2): ETGVTQSPTHLIKTRGQQVTLRCSSQSGHNTVSWYQQALGQGPQFIFQYYREEENGRGNFPPRFSGLQFPNYSSELNVNALELDDSALYLCASSPGQASFNYGYTFGSGTRLTVV.

The chain is built from TRBV6-1 and TRBJ2-2; 7 bases fit TRBD1. V lost 6 bases to trimming and J lost 4 bases; unmatched junction nucleotides: 5. The CDR3 is made up of 14 amino acids. Germline V gene sequence: CDR1 MNHNS, CDR2 SASEGT. The CDR3 loop is CASSRTGFTGELFF. DNA of the CDR3: TGTGCCAGCAGCAGGACAGGTTTCACCGGGGAGCTGTTTTTT.

CDR3: CASTGQGLIVGYTF. CDR3 DNA: TGTGCCAGCACGGGACAGGGACTTATAGTTGGCTACACCTTC. This chain joins TRBV2 and TRBJ1-2; 9 nucleotides agree with TRBD1. Germline lookup yields CDR1 SNHLY and CDR2 FYNNEI. The CDR3 has 14 amino acids. With 7 bases clipped from V and 7 bases from J, the junction kept 10 bases outside the gene matches.

The CDR3 DNA sequence: TGTGCCAGCAGCTTAAATGCAGGGGCGAACACCGGGGAGCTGTTTTTT. Its translation: CASSLNAGANTGELFF. V usage is TRBV7-3 and J usage is TRBJ2-2, with a tentative D call TRBD1 (6 bases). The V and J ends lost 1 base and 0 bases respectively, with 9 bases between them. The V gene's germline CDR1 is SGHTA and CDR2 FQGTGA. This CDR3 has 16 residues.

The V gene is TRBV5-1, the J gene TRBJ1-1; D is unclear. The CDR3 runs to 14 residues. Germline values: CDR1 SGHRS, CDR2 YFSETQ. The germline V and J ends were trimmed by 1 base and 0 bases, with 7 bases remaining between them. In DNA form, the CDR3 reads TGCGCCAGCAGCTTGAGCGTTTTGAACACTGAAGCTTTCTTT. Translated: CASSLSVLNTEAFF.

The CDR3 region has the DNA TGTGCTAGTGGTTTGGTAAGCTCCTTGGACAAGAGACTAGCGGGACTGATCTACGAGCAGTACTTC. Translating it yields CASGLVSSLDKRLAGLIYEQYF. The chain is built from TRBV12-5 and TRBJ2-7; 11 nucleotides line up with TRBD2. The trim removed 0 bases at V and 3 bases at J, leaving 22 bases unmatched. Per germline, CDR1 LGHNT and CDR2 FRNRAP. The CDR3 runs 22 residues.

The count of this clone is one. This sequence joins TRBV7-7 and TRBJ2-2; a possible D gene is TRBD1 (7 bases). Trimming took off 10 bases at V and 7 bases at J, with 22 bases between the two ends. This CDR3 is 15 amino acids long. The germline gives CDR1 SSHAT, CDR2 FNYEAQ (reference sequence). CDR3 region: CATRGRRGFSGELFF. The CDR3 coding sequence is TGTGCCACCCGGGGGCGCAGGGGGTTTAGCGGGGAGCTGTTTTTT. The full variable domain, in which reference TRBV7-7 and TRBJ2-2 provide the parts outside the CDR3, is GAGVSQSPRYKVTKRGQDVTLRCDPISSHATLYWYQQALGQGPEFLTYFNYEAQPDKSGLPSDRFSAERPEGSISTLTIQRTEQRDSAMYRCATRGRRGFSGELFFGEGSRLTVL.

The J gene is TRBJ2-1, the V gene TRBV5-1, with 8 bases matching TRBD1. The J segment lost 10 bases and the V segment lost 7 bases, leaving 13 bases of the junction unmatched. Germline CDR1 reads SGHRS; CDR2 reads YFSETQ. The CDR3 loop spans 14 amino acids. As DNA, the CDR3 is TGCGCCAGCCGGGCACATCAGGGGGCGGGCGAGCAGTTCTTC. It is translated as CASRAHQGAGEQFF.

Notes on this clone: The sample holds other DNA sequences that translate to the same CDR3. The chain carries TRBV18 and TRBJ2-5; D gene unclear. Germline-derived CDR1 and CDR2 are KGHSH and LQKENI. V dropped 3 bases and J dropped 5 bases, with 7 bases sitting between them. There are 12 residues in the CDR3. The CDR3 sequence: CASSPGRETQYF. CDR3 nucleotides: TGTGCCAGCTCACCCGGCAGGGAGACCCAGTACTTC.

This clone was found once. This rearrangement joins TRBV6-4 to TRBJ1-2; perhaps TRBD1 as D (6 bases). The CDR3 has 13 amino acids. With 6 bases removed from V and 3 bases from J, the gap between germline ends came to 11 bases. Germline V gene lookup returns CDR1 MRHNA and CDR2 SNTAGT. The chain's CDR3 is CASRPSGDYGYTF. The CDR3, as DNA: TGTGCCAGCAGGCCGTCAGGGGACTATGGCTACACCTTC.

In its sample, this clone was seen a few times. Here the CDR3 reads CSAGGEETQYF. The CDR3 DNA reads TGCAGTGCCGGGGGGGAGGAGACCCAGTACTTC. This chain uses TRBV20-1 with TRBJ2-5; TRBD2 aligns across 8 bases. V dropped 6 bases and J dropped 5; count of bases not matched to a gene: 2. There are 11 residues in the CDR3. The germline gives CDR1 DFQATT, CDR2 SNEGSKA (reference sequence).